The clone carrying this TCR beta chain came up a few times. Unique molecular identifiers were used in preparing the TCRbeta library. TCRdb recomputed calls from the PCR reads with MiXCR, one row per CDR3 protein. The sample holds about 610,000 distinct CDR3 sequences, about 10% seen once. These data originate in a study of T-cell reconstitution after alpha-beta-depleted transplantation in children. CDR3 length equals 15 residues. CDR1 and CDR2 (germline): SQVTM, ANQGSEA. V dropped 5 bases and J dropped 5 bases, with 21 bases sitting between them. This TCR was recovered from a human donor who donated a stem cell graft to a child with acute myeloid leukemia. This sample comprised PBMCs from the stem cell graft donor, obtained from the stem cell graft. The chain employs TRBV29-1 and TRBJ1-1; unclear D gene. In DNA form, the CDR3 reads TGCAGCGTTCTGCCCGCTCGAGGCTCGGGGACTGAAGCTTTCTTT. Encoded protein: CSVLPARGSGTEAFF.